This T cell receptor beta chain appears in the sequencing data of a study of Graves' ophthalmopathy and Graves' hyperthyroidism (dated by TCRdb to the late 2010s). About the full investigation: Peripheral blood was collected at initial diagnosis, before any treatment. TCR beta repertoire signatures were used to distinguish Graves' ophthalmopathy from Graves' hyperthyroidism and to predict progression to ophthalmopathy. In total, 135 blood samples were TCR-sequenced: some 43 ophthalmopathy, some 72 hyperthyroidism and roughly 17 hyperthyroidism-to-ophthalmopathy patients. A discovery set of 95 to 100 patients (43 ophthalmopathy, 57 stable hyperthyroidism) was enrolled to explore V-J signatures distinguishing ophthalmopathy from hyperthyroidism. An independent validation cohort was composed of some 19 hyperthyroidism patients and 15 to 17 patients who later progressed from hyperthyroidism to ophthalmopathy. In five or six hyperthyroidism patients, the T-cell repertoires found in thyroid tissue were compared with those found in blood. Following sample collection, hyperthyroidism patients were given methimazole at a starting dose of 30 mg daily, and ophthalmopathy patients were given high-dose intravenous methylprednisolone. The 100 or so discovery patients were randomly split 7:3 into training and test sets. The full study reports these points: In validation, the model predicted ophthalmopathy progression with about 71% sensitivity and 72.22% specificity; some 13 predicted patients were CT-confirmed with GO in a median of around 6 months. In cross-validation, the 13-signature model distinguished ophthalmopathy from stable hyperthyroidism with about 90% sensitivity and roughly 81% specificity, and in the test set the corresponding values were roughly 80% and 76%. No statistical method was used to set the sample size in advance, and the investigators knew which group each participant was assigned to. Most expanded thyroid clonotypes with frequency above 0.001 were also detected in blood, suggesting blood repertoires may reflect the thyroid immune response.

Hyperthyroidism was defined as stable when no progression to ophthalmopathy occurred within 18 months of follow-up. Hyperthyroidism patients were newly diagnosed, with disease duration under 2 months, and aged 18 to 65 years. Anyone with other autoimmune diseases, uncontrolled infections, pregnancy or lactation was excluded from the study. Diagnosis relied on clinical symptoms, serum thyroxine, TRAb, thyroid ultrasound and orbital computed tomography. Using Ficoll-Paque density gradient centrifugation, PBMCs were isolated from roughly 9.2 ml of fresh peripheral blood. Total RNA was extracted using Trizol reagent, and RNA quality was checked on an Agilent 2100 Bioanalyzer. For repertoire sequencing, the TCR beta CDR3 regions were amplified from RNA transcripts. A first-round RT-PCR used HTBI primers with the Qiagen OneStep RT-PCR kit, followed by a second-round multiplex PCR, size selection and purification. The libraries underwent paired-end sequencing with 100 bp reads on an Illumina HiSeq2000. The study's processing was this. SOAPnuke was used to process the reads, throwing out any read that had adapters, had uncalled bases, had a mean Phred below 15, or lacked an exact constant-primer or identifier match. COPE v1.2.5 was used to merge high-quality paired reads. Unique nucleotide sequences were defined as clonotypes and aligned to IMGT TRB V, D and J references using MiTCR v1.1. Analysis was restricted to V-J combinations with a frequency above 0.0001, which covered 98% to 99.2% of repertoires. A TCR clonal expansion and chaos score per V-J combination was defined as the ratio of F50 clonal expansion to chaos observed in the TCRdist matrix. Features were reduced by Welch's t-statistics and random forest to over 10 V-J combinations, which fed a naive Bayes classifier. The similarity between thyroid and blood repertoires was quantified using the Morisita-Horn index. Through fastp at Q25 and MiXCR, TCRdb rebuilt clones from the public reads, retaining in-frame beta chains. Every entry covers one CDR3 protein and lists the most common genes and DNA from its rows. The V and J calls, along with clone size, are taken from TCRdb and not from the paper's own processing. The sample table lists hundreds of thousands of distinct CDR3 sequences, over 20% of them with a count of one. Clones ranked in the top ten supply around 3.2% of the sample.

The table lists this clonotype with many counts. This clone's antigen is unknown. Base-call qualities are not available, and no considerably larger clone is one nucleotide away. The sequence was collected from a woman aged 18-29 years with stable Graves' hyperthyroidism. Donor details come from another sample of the same person, matched by shared clones. Input material: peripheral blood.

The DNA is as follows: TGTGCCAGCCGATGGACAGGGGGCGCCTATGGCTACACCTTC. This codes for CASRWTGGAYGYTF. The chain uses TRBV6-2 or TRBV6-3 and TRBJ1-2, with 11 bases aligning to TRBD1. Taken from the germline V gene, the CDR1 and CDR2 loops are MNHEY and SVGEGT. From the cysteine through the phenylalanine, the CDR3 covers 14 amino acids. Solely the CDR3 DNA is kept, with 42 bases framed from the first base. V loses 8 bases at its end and J loses 4 bases; junction bases beyond the gene matches: 6.